These 31 T cell receptor beta chains originate from one sample sequenced in a study of T-cell reconstitution after alpha-beta-depleted transplantation in children. This sample's TCRbeta library carried unique molecular identifier barcodes. TCRdb re-called the PCR reads through MiXCR, storing one row per CDR3 protein. Here the sample spans 90,000 to 130,000 distinct CDR3 sequences, around 10% being singletons. The sequences come from PBMCs from the stem cell graft donor, collected from the stem cell graft. These receptors were collected from a human donor who donated a stem cell graft to a child with acute lymphoblastic leukemia.

The V call is TRBV7-9, the J call TRBJ2-1; 7 bases line up with TRBD2. V gave up 6 bases and J gave up 12 bases; unmatched junction bases: 8. CDR3 length: 12 residues. Germline CDR1 reads SEHNR; CDR2 reads FQNEAQ (reference sequence). The CDR3: CASSPSGAPQFF. The CDR3 DNA reads TGTGCCAGCAGTCCAAGCGGGGCCCCGCAGTTCTTC.

This clonotype was detected ten times or more. CDR3 sequence: CAISPGGSTDTQYF. Written as DNA, the CDR3 is TGTGCCATCAGTCCGGGAGGAAGCACAGATACGCAGTATTTT. This chain joins TRBV10-3 and TRBJ2-3; 7 positions match TRBD2. This CDR3 spans 14 amino acids. Germline V gene sequence: CDR1 ENHRY, CDR2 SYGVKD. V shed 5 bases, J shed 0 bases, and the junction held 2 bases outside the gene matches.

In its sample, this clonotype was seen many times. This chain uses TRBV5-1 with TRBJ1-1; D unresolved. The CDR3 is made up of 13 amino acids. Trimming took 4 bases from V and 7 from J, leaving 14 bases between them. The V gene's germline CDR1 is SGHRS and CDR2 YFSETQ. This chain's CDR3 is CASSPQDGGEAFF. The CDR3, as DNA: TGCGCCAGCAGCCCCCAGGACGGTGGTGAAGCTTTCTTT.

This clonotype was observed at least ten times. A much larger clone sits a single nucleotide away, making a read error possible. J is TRBJ2-3 and V is TRBV19, with a weak D call TRBD1 (6 bases). The germline gives CDR1 LNHDA, CDR2 SQIVND (reference sequence). Trimming took off 8 bases at V and 0 bases at J, with 12 bases between the two ends. The CDR3 loop spans 14 amino acids. The CDR3 DNA follows: TGTGCCAGTGGTTTGACAGGCAGCACAGATACGCAGTATTTT. Its translation: CASGLTGSTDTQYF.

This clonotype occurred many times. The gene calls are TRBV5-1 and TRBJ2-5, with 9 bases matching TRBD2. CDR1 and CDR2 from the germline V gene are SGHRS and YFSETQ. Trimming took 0 bases from V and 5 from J; bases not matched to a gene: 8. This CDR3 comprises 16 residues. CDR3 amino acids: CASSLDPGTSKETQYF. The CDR3 nucleotides read TGCGCCAGCAGCTTGGACCCCGGGACTAGCAAGGAGACCCAGTACTTC.

The table lists this clonotype with many counts. V and J are TRBV29-1 and TRBJ1-3, with no clear D. CDR3 length equals 12 residues. CDR1 SQVTM and CDR2 ANQGSEA come from the germline V gene. With 2 bases removed from V and 3 bases from J, the gap between germline ends came to 5 bases. DNA for the CDR3: TGCAGCGTTGAACTCATTGGAAACACCATATATTTT. This codes for CSVELIGNTIYF.

This clonotype has ten or more counts. V is TRBV5-1 and J is TRBJ1-2; D not certain. V was cut by 5 bases and J by 4 bases, with 21 bases left in between. The CDR3 runs to 16 residues. The germline gives CDR1 SGHRS, CDR2 YFSETQ. The CDR3 bases are TGCGCCAGCAGAAGACGGGCAACCGAAGGTTCCTATGGCTACACCTTC. Protein sequence: CASRRRATEGSYGYTF.

Ten or more counts support this clonotype. The gene calls are TRBV7-6 and TRBJ1-1; TRBD1 agrees at 8 bases. The CDR3 has 15 amino acids. V lost 4 bases and J lost 0; bases outside the gene matches: 4. Germline values: CDR1 SGHVS, CDR2 FNYEAQ. The CDR3 coding sequence is TGTGCCAGCAGCTCTCCAGGGGGCATGAACACTGAAGCTTTCTTT. Residues: CASSSPGGMNTEAFF.

In this sample, this clonotype turned up many times. This chain uses TRBV15 with TRBJ2-1; 12 bases fit TRBD1. Trimming removed 5 bases from V and 0 bases from J; junction bases left unmatched: 17. Germline V gene data show CDR1 as LNHNV and CDR2 as YYDKDF (reference sequence). The CDR3 has 21 amino acids. CDR3 protein: CATSPGTGGAVAGSSYNEQFF. For the CDR3, the DNA is TGTGCCACCAGCCCAGGGACAGGGGGCGCGGTAGCGGGGTCCTCCTACAATGAGCAGTTCTTC. Full variable domain (outside the CDR3, taken from reference TRBV15 and TRBJ2-1): DAMVIQNPRYQVTQFGKPVTLSCSQTLNHNVMYWYQQKSSQAPKLLFHYYDKDFNNEADTPDNFQSRRPNTSFCFLDIRSPGLGDTAMYLCATSPGTGGAVAGSSYNEQFFGPGTRLTVL.

This clonotype has a count of ten or more. This chain joins TRBV30 and TRBJ2-7; D is ambiguous. CDR1 GTSNPN and CDR2 SVGIG come from the germline V gene (reference sequence). The CDR3 contains 12 residues. Deletions cut 0 bases from V and 6 bases from J, with 9 bases between. The CDR3 protein is CAWSVGMGEQYF. CDR3 nucleotides: TGTGCCTGGAGTGTGGGCATGGGCGAGCAGTACTTC.

This clonotype showed up many times. J is TRBJ1-1 and V is TRBV12-3 or TRBV12-4, with no clear D. The length of the CDR3 is 13 residues. The V end was cut by 2 bases, the J end by 6 bases, with 10 bases between. CDR3 DNA sequence: TGTGCCAGCAGTTTATCGGCTATCCCTGAAGCTTTCTTT. Translating gives CASSLSAIPEAFF.

The rearrangement joins TRBV11-2 to TRBJ2-1; 15 nucleotides align to TRBD2. This CDR3 spans 20 amino acids. CDR1 and CDR2 from the germline V gene are SGHAT and FQNNGV. V lost 5 bases and J lost 0; bases outside the gene matches: 11. DNA of the CDR3: TGTGCCAGCAGCCGGCCGGGACTAGCGGGGGGTGGTGGCTCCTACAATGAGCAGTTCTTC. This encodes CASSRPGLAGGGGSYNEQFF.

Many counts were recorded for this clonotype. The rearrangement joins TRBV5-1 to TRBJ1-1; the D is unclear. The CDR3 has 13 residues. V lost 0 bases and J 0 bases, leaving 3 bases between the germline ends. Germline CDR1 SGHRS, CDR2 YFSETQ. This chain's CDR3 is CASSLDVNTEAFF. CDR3 nucleotides: TGCGCCAGCAGCTTGGACGTGAACACTGAAGCTTTCTTT.

This clonotype was observed many times. The rearrangement links TRBV5-1 to TRBJ2-2; D remains ambiguous. Deletions cut 1 base from V and 7 bases from J, with 2 bases between. In germline, CDR1 is SGHRS, CDR2 YFSETQ. The CDR3 covers 11 residues. The CDR3: CASSLIGELFF. The CDR3 bases are TGCGCCAGCAGCTTGATCGGGGAGCTGTTTTTT.

The genes are TRBV27 and TRBJ2-1, with D perhaps assigned TRBD1 or TRBD2 (5 bases each). The CDR3 extends over 15 amino acids. Trimming took 3 bases from V and 4 from J, leaving 13 bases between them. Germline CDR1 and CDR2: MNHEY and SMNVEV (reference sequence). The CDR3 reads CASSFMRGAYNEQFF. The CDR3 nucleotides read TGTGCCAGCAGTTTTATGAGGGGCGCTTACAATGAGCAGTTCTTC.

In its sample, this clonotype was seen many times. The chain carries TRBV6-5 and TRBJ1-4, with unresolved D. The length of the CDR3 is 12 residues. V was shortened by 8 bases and J by 8 bases, with 12 bases between the two germline ends. Per germline, CDR1 MNHEY and CDR2 SVGAGI. The CDR3 loop is CASGPSREKLFF. The CDR3 DNA reads TGTGCCAGCGGTCCCTCTCGGGAAAAACTGTTTTTT.

This clonotype occurred many times. This rearrangement joins TRBV5-1 to TRBJ1-1, with a possible D match to TRBD1 (6 bases). Germline V gene sequence: CDR1 SGHRS, CDR2 YFSETQ. CDR3 length: 15 amino acids. V was trimmed by 4 bases and J by 5 bases, leaving 18 bases between them. CDR3 bases: TGCGCCAGCAGCAGGTTACAGGGAGATGGGACTGAAGCTTTCTTT. It translates to CASSRLQGDGTEAFF.

The chain combines TRBV18 with TRBJ2-4; 7 bases are shared with TRBD1. The germline CDR1 and CDR2 sequences are KGHSH and LQKENI. The CDR3 extends over 15 amino acids. With 4 bases clipped from V and 10 bases from J, the junction kept 13 bases outside the gene matches. The CDR3 reads CASSRSGQVIGIQYF. The CDR3 coding sequence is TGTGCCAGCTCACGCTCTGGACAGGTGATAGGTATTCAGTACTTC.

This clonotype was detected ten times or more. The chain employs TRBV27 and TRBJ1-2; 7 bases agree with TRBD1. The CDR3 contains 15 residues. From germline, CDR1 is MNHEY and CDR2 SMNVEV (reference sequence). V lost 2 bases and J lost 1; bases outside the gene matches: 4. The CDR3 bases are TGTGCCAGCAGTTTAAAGGGACAGAGTAACTATGGCTACACCTTC. Protein sequence: CASSLKGQSNYGYTF.

This clonotype was detected ten times or more. The gene calls are TRBV4-3 and TRBJ2-5; no clear D gene. Trimming cost V 11 bases and J 2 bases, with 18 bases left between them. Germline CDR1 reads LGHNA; CDR2 reads YSLEER. This CDR3 has 14 residues. The CDR3 sequence is CALNPVVVQETQYF. The CDR3 region has the DNA TGCGCCCTAAACCCGGTAGTGGTACAAGAGACCCAGTACTTC.

This clonotype was counted ten times or more. This chain links TRBV20-1 with TRBJ2-1, with a possible D match to TRBD1 (6 bases). This CDR3 region has 14 residues. V lost 4 bases, J lost 5 bases, and 15 bases lay in between. Looked up from germline, CDR1 is DFQATT and CDR2 is SNEGSKA (reference sequence). The CDR3 is CSATGGTPNNEQFF. In nucleotides, the CDR3 is TGCAGTGCTACAGGTGGGACACCAAACAATGAGCAGTTCTTC.

This clonotype has ten or more counts. This likely comes from a read error, as the CDR3 has no conserved phenylalanine or tryptophan at its end. No DNA is shown, since the ends of the CDR3 on it are uncertain; the CDR3 is the one TCRdb lists. The chain employs TRBV28 and TRBJ2-3; TRBD2 is the table's D call and was not checked against the DNA. Ends included, the CDR3 has 12 residues. From germline, CDR1 is MDHEN and CDR2 SYDVKM. CDR3: CASSTGTIPAKV.

This clonotype has ten or more counts. The chain recombines TRBV5-1 with TRBJ1-1; 8 bases are a match to TRBD1. Germline-derived CDR1 and CDR2 are SGHRS and YFSETQ. After removal of 3 bases from V and 1 base from J, the junction contained 5 bases not matched to a gene. The CDR3 loop spans 15 amino acids. The chain's CDR3 is CASSYTTGANTEAFF. DNA of the CDR3: TGCGCCAGCAGCTACACGACAGGGGCGAACACTGAAGCTTTCTTT.

This clonotype has a count of ten or more. The rearrangement uses TRBV5-6 and TRBJ2-3, with a weak D call TRBD2 (5 bases). CDR1 is SGHDT and CDR2 is YYEEEE in the germline V gene. Trimming left V 4 bases short and J 4 bases short, with 13 bases between. This CDR3 spans 14 amino acids. The CDR3 nucleotides read TGTGCCAGCAGCCTGCTAGTGAGGGCAGATACGCAGTATTTT. Translation: CASSLLVRADTQYF.

This clonotype was seen at least ten times. CDR3 sequence: CASSVGRNSGNTIYF. In DNA form, the CDR3 reads TGTGCCAGCAGCGTAGGCAGGAACTCTGGAAACACCATATATTTT. The chain employs TRBV9 and TRBJ1-3; no reliable D call. This CDR3 has 15 amino acids. V lost 0 bases to trimming and J lost 0 bases, with 7 bases between them. Germline lookup yields CDR1 SGDLS and CDR2 YYNGEE.

The sample holds many counts of this clonotype. The rearrangement joins TRBV5-6 to TRBJ2-1; no firm D call. Trimming shortened V by 2 bases and J by 2 bases, and 20 bases separated the two germline ends. This CDR3 has 18 amino acids. The germline CDR1 and CDR2 sequences are SGHDT and YYEEEE. The CDR3 sequence is CASSFSWYRVGPYNEQFF. In DNA, the CDR3 is TGTGCCAGCAGCTTCAGCTGGTATCGGGTTGGGCCCTACAATGAGCAGTTCTTC.

This clonotype was detected a few times. The chain couples TRBV10-3 to TRBJ2-7; 7 nucleotides agree with TRBD2. V was pared by 6 bases and J by 3 bases, with 5 bases of the junction left unmatched. The CDR3 contains 13 residues. CDR1 is ENHRY and CDR2 is SYGVKD in the germline V gene. This CDR3 reads CAISSGTNYEQYF. CDR3 in DNA: TGTGCCATCAGCTCCGGGACTAACTACGAGCAGTACTTC.

This clonotype came up many times. The chain links TRBV20-1 to TRBJ1-1; the D gene is possibly TRBD1 (6 bases). The CDR3 extends over 12 amino acids. V lost 2 bases and J lost 6, with 10 bases in between. The V gene's germline CDR1 is DFQATT and CDR2 SNEGSKA (reference sequence). Here the CDR3 reads CSARPQGAEAFF. In DNA, the CDR3 is TGCAGTGCTAGACCACAGGGCGCTGAAGCTTTCTTT.

Many counts were recorded for this clonotype. The rearrangement uses TRBV20-1 and TRBJ2-7, with D perhaps given as TRBD1 or TRBD2 (7 bases each). V was cut by 6 bases and J by 7 bases, with 22 bases left in between. CDR1 is DFQATT, CDR2 SNEGSKA, per germline (reference sequence). The CDR3 consists of 14 residues. The CDR3 DNA reads as TGCAGTGCCCCGTCCGGGCAGGGGGGGAGGGAGCAGTACTTC. Translated: CSAPSGQGGREQYF.

This chain uses TRBV18 with TRBJ1-6; no clear D. With 7 bases removed from V and 5 bases from J, the gap between germline ends came to 6 bases. CDR3 length equals 12 residues. Germline V gene sequence: CDR1 KGHSH, CDR2 LQKENI. The CDR3 bases are TGTGCCAGCTGCCCGGATAATTCACCCCTCCACTTT. Translating it yields CASCPDNSPLHF. Together with reference TRBV18 and TRBJ1-6, the CDR3 gives the full variable domain: NAGVMQNPRHLVRRRGQEARLRCSPMKGHSHVYWYRQLPEEGLKFMVYLQKENIIDESGMPKERFSAEFPKEGPSILRIQQVVRGDSAAYFCASCPDNSPLHFGNGTRLTVT.

This clonotype has at least ten counts. J is TRBJ1-1 and V is TRBV12-3 or TRBV12-4; a weak D match, TRBD1 (5 bases). Trimming took off 7 bases at V and 1 base at J, with 13 bases between the two ends. CDR3 size: 14 residues. The CDR3 sequence: CASTLSGGNTEAFF. The CDR3 bases are TGTGCCAGCACCCTCTCCGGGGGGAACACTGAAGCTTTCTTT.